This T cell receptor beta chain came from a study of CD8 T cells in Susac syndrome. RNA was extracted with the RNeasy kit, and a quantity of roughly 0.45 to 1 ug was reverse transcribed using random hexamers. The amplification used immunoSEQ multiplex PCR on TCR beta CDR3; it spanned 54 Vbeta and 13 Jbeta. TCRdb redid the calling of the immunoSEQ multiplex PCR reads with MiXCR, one entry per CDR3 protein. The top ten hold just under 0.095% of the sample, which has some 110,000 distinct CDR3 sequences, roughly 93% seen once. The T cells that were sequenced for TCR beta were CD8+ and CD4+ cells from blood. The multiple sclerosis control group was made up of treatment-naive patients with stable or active relapsing-remitting disease. FACS was used to enrich TEMRA cells, whereas the CD8+ and CD4+ T cells were obtained by negative isolation. Source material: CD4+ T cells from PBMCs. The sequence was obtained from a human donor with multiple sclerosis.

The CDR3 is CASSWQGGGPDTQYF. Written as DNA, the CDR3 is TGTGCCAGCAGTTGGCAGGGGGGAGGTCCAGATACGCAGTATTTT. This rearrangement joins TRBV6-6 to TRBJ2-3; D may be TRBD1 (7 bases). Between the trimmed V and J ends, which lost 4 bases and 4 bases, there was a span of 15 bases. Germline CDR1 reads MNHNY; CDR2 reads SVGAGI (reference sequence). The CDR3 has 15 residues.